This T cell receptor beta chain came from a study of T cell repertoires in cytomegalovirus infection. The length of the CDR3 is 13 residues. V was cut by 3 bases and J by 4 bases, with 10 bases left in between. Germline V gene sequence: CDR1 SGHRS, CDR2 YFSETQ. TCRdb passed the reads through MiXCR, listing each CDR3 protein once. This sample yields over 250,000 distinct CDR3 sequences, of which roughly 24% are seen a single time; about 15% belongs to the top ten. This clonotype has only a few counts. The source is a human donor in good health (CMV status not recorded). Some clones in this sample may be carry-over from other donors' samples. The specimen was PBMCs. V gene TRBV5-1 combines with J gene TRBJ1-1; the D is unclear. In DNA form, the CDR3 reads TGCGCCAGCAGCTCACAAGGACTCACTGAAGCTTTCTTT. Translation gives CASSSQGLTEAFF.